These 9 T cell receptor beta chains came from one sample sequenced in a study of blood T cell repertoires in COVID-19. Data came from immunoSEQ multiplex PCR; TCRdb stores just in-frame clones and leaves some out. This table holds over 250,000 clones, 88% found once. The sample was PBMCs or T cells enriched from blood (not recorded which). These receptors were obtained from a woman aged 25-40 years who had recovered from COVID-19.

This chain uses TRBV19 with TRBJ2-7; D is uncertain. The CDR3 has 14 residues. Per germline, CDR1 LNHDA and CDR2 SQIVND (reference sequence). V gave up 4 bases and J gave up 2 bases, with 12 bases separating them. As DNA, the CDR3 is TGTGCCAGTAGTACCTCCCACAGCACCTACGAGCAGTACTTC. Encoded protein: CASSTSHSTYEQYF.

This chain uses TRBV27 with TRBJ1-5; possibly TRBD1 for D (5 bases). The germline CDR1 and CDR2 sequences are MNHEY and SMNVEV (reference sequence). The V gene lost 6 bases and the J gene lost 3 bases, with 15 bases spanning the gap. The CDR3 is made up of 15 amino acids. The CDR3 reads CASRLQQGDNQPQHF. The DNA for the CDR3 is TGTGCCAGCAGGCTCCAGCAGGGCGACAATCAGCCCCAGCATTTT.

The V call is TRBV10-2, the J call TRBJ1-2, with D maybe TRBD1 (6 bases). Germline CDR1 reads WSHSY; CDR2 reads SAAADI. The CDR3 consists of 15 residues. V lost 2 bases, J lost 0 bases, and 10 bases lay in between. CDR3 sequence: CASSEEDRPNYGYTF. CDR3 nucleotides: TGCGCCAGCAGTGAGGAGGACAGACCTAACTATGGCTACACCTTC.

The CDR3 nucleotides read TGTGCCAGCAGTGAGGGACTAGCGGGTTACGAGCAGTACTTC. Its protein is CASSEGLAGYEQYF. V is TRBV25-1 and J is TRBJ2-7; TRBD2 agrees at 12 bases. From germline, CDR1 is MGHDK and CDR2 SYGVNS. This CDR3 has 14 amino acids. V was clipped by 3 bases and J by 4 bases; unmatched bases: 1.

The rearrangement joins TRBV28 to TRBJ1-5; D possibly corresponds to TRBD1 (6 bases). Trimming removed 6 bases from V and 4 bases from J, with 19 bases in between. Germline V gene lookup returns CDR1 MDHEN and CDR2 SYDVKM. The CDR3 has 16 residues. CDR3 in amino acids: CASRTDTGIRNQPQHF. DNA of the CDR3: TGTGCCAGCAGGACTGATACAGGGATCCGTAATCAGCCCCAGCATTTT.

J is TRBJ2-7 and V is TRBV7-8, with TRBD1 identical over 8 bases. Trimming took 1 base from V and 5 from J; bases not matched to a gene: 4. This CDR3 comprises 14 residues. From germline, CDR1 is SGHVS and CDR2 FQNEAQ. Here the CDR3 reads CASSLGTGLDEQYF. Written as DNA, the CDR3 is TGTGCCAGCAGCTTAGGGACAGGGTTGGACGAGCAGTACTTC. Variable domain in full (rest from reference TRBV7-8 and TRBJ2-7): GAGVSQSPRYKVAKRGQDVALRCDPISGHVSLFWYQQALGQGPEFLTYFQNEAQLDKSGLPSDRFFAERPEGSVSTLKIQRTQQEDSAVYLCASSLGTGLDEQYFGPGTRLTVT.

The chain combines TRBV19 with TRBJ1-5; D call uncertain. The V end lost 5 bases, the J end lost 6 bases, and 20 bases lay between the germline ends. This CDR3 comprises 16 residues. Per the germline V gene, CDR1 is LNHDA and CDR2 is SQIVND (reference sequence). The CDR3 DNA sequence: TGTGCCAGTAGTGCAAAGAGGACGGCGGGAGGTCAGCCCCAGCATTTT. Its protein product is CASSAKRTAGGQPQHF.

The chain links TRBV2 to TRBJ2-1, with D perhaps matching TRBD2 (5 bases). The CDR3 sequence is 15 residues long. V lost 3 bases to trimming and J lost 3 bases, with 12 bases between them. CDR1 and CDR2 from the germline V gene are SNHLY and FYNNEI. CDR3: CASSDQRLLYNEQFF. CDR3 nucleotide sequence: TGTGCCAGCAGTGACCAGCGGCTACTCTACAATGAGCAGTTCTTC.

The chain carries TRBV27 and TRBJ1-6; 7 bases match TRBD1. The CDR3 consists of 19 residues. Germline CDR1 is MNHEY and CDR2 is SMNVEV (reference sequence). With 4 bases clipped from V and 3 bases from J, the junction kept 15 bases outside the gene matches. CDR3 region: CASSSSRGRGVIYNSPLHF. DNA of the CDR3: TGTGCCAGCAGTTCGTCCAGAGGCAGGGGGGTAATCTATAATTCACCCCTCCACTTT.